The 10 T cell receptor beta chains listed next were all sequenced from one sample in a study of CD8 T cells in Susac syndrome. A quantity of roughly 0.5 to 1 ug RNA underwent reverse transcription using random hexamers. TCRdb ran MiXCR on the immunoSEQ multiplex PCR reads and lists one entry per CDR3 protein. Of just under 95,000 distinct CDR3 sequences listed, roughly 94% are singletons. Sequencing input: CD4+ T cells from PBMCs. These receptors were collected from a human donor with Susac syndrome.

The CDR3 region is CASSPPRRSGGEQYF. The CDR3 nucleotides are TGTGCCAGCAGCCCCCCGAGACGGAGCGGGGGGGAGCAGTACTTC. The chain has TRBV7-9 and TRBJ2-7; 9 positions match TRBD2. The length of the CDR3 is 15 residues. Looked up from germline, CDR1 is SEHNR and CDR2 is FQNEAQ (reference sequence). With 5 bases clipped from V and 7 bases from J, the junction kept 12 bases outside the gene matches.

This clonotype was observed once. V and J are TRBV6-1 and TRBJ2-1; D gene uncertain. V was clipped by 3 bases and J by 9 bases, with 15 bases between them. This CDR3 has 14 amino acids. Germline V CDR1 and CDR2: MNHNS, SASEGT. The CDR3 DNA reads as TGTGCCAGCAGTGACGATAGTCGATCGCGTGAGCAGTTCTTC. Translated, it gives CASSDDSRSREQFF.

The chain is built from TRBV29-1 and TRBJ1-1, with unresolved D. Germline CDR1 reads SQVTM; CDR2 reads ANQGSEA. The CDR3 extends over 10 amino acids. V was cut by 7 bases and J by 2 bases, with 5 bases left in between. The CDR3 spells CSAGNTEAFF. The DNA of the CDR3 is TGCAGCGCAGGAAACACTGAAGCTTTCTTT. The full variable domain, rest sourced from reference TRBV29-1 and TRBJ1-1, is SAVISQKPSRDICQRGTSLTIQCQVDSQVTMMFWYRQQPGQSLTLIATANQGSEATYESGFVIDKFPISRPNLTFSTLTVSNMSPEDSSIYLCSAGNTEAFFGQGTRLTVV.

The chain combines TRBV24-1 with TRBJ1-4; perhaps TRBD1 as D (5 bases). The CDR3 sequence is 15 residues long. V lost 5 bases, J lost 6 bases, and 15 bases lay in between. The germline CDR1 and CDR2 sequences are KGHDR and SFDVKD. CDR3 loop: CATSGSRGQDEKLFF. The CDR3 region has the DNA TGTGCCACCAGTGGATCTAGGGGCCAGGATGAAAAACTGTTTTTT.

The chain couples TRBV6-1 to TRBJ2-6, with TRBD2 identical over 13 bases. V shed 7 bases, J shed 0 bases, and the junction held 12 bases outside the gene matches. The CDR3 runs to 20 residues. Germline V gene data show CDR1 as MNHNS and CDR2 as SASEGT. In DNA form, the CDR3 reads TGTGCCAGCACCTCCCCGCGACTAGCGGGGGGAATCTCTGGGGCCAACGTCCTGACTTTC. It is translated as CASTSPRLAGGISGANVLTF.

This chain connects TRBV11-2 to TRBJ1-4; D unresolved. The CDR3 runs 13 residues. V was cut by 2 bases and J by 3 bases, with 4 bases left in between. Germline loops: CDR1 SGHAT, CDR2 FQNNGV. The CDR3 nucleotides read TGTGCCAGCAGCTTAAATTCTAATGAAAAACTGTTTTTT. It is translated as CASSLNSNEKLFF. The full variable domain, with the rest looked up from reference TRBV11-2 and TRBJ1-4, is EAGVAQSPRYKIIEKRQSVAFWCNPISGHATLYWYQQILGQGPKLLIQFQNNGVVDDSQLPKDRFSAERLKGVDSTLKIQPAKLEDSAVYLCASSLNSNEKLFFGSGTQLSVL.

This chain joins TRBV5-1 and TRBJ1-1, with D possibly being TRBD1 (5 bases). This CDR3 has 13 residues. Per the germline V gene, CDR1 is SGHRS and CDR2 is YFSETQ. The V gene lost 5 bases and the J gene lost 1 base, with 9 bases spanning the gap. DNA for the CDR3: TGCGCCAGCAGTGAGGGGACGAACACTGAAGCTTTCTTT. It is translated as CASSEGTNTEAFF.

The chain links TRBV4-1 to TRBJ2-7; a possible D gene is TRBD2 (5 bases). Germline CDR1 reads MGHRA; CDR2 reads YSYEKL. V was clipped by 2 bases and J by 6 bases, with 14 bases between them. The CDR3 sequence is 14 residues long. The CDR3: CASSQPTGSGEQYF. CDR3 coding DNA: TGCGCCAGCAGCCAACCCACGGGATCTGGCGAGCAGTACTTC.

This chain links TRBV12-3 or TRBV12-4 with TRBJ2-2; D ambiguous. This CDR3 has 14 residues. Trimming stripped 8 bases from V and 5 bases from J, with 15 bases between. The chain's CDR3 is CASVLVSGTGELFF. CDR3 nucleotides: TGTGCCAGCGTTCTAGTTTCTGGGACCGGGGAGCTGTTTTTT.

Only one count was recorded for this clonotype. This sequence joins TRBV2 and TRBJ2-1; 10 bases align to TRBD2. CDR3 length: 17 residues. Germline assignment: CDR1 SNHLY and CDR2 FYNNEI. Trimming cost V 3 bases and J 0 bases; bases outside gene matches: 5. CDR3 residues: CASSDGAGGNSYNEQFF. The CDR3 nucleotides are TGTGCCAGCAGTGACGGAGCGGGGGGGAACTCCTACAATGAGCAGTTCTTC. The full variable domain, in which reference TRBV2 and TRBJ2-1 provide the parts outside the CDR3, is EPEVTQTPSHQVTQMGQEVILRCVPISNHLYFYWYRQILGQKVEFLVSFYNNEISEKSEIFDDQFSVERPDGSNFTLKIRSTKLEDSAMYFCASSDGAGGNSYNEQFFGPGTRLTVL.